The entry below gives a single T cell receptor beta chain sequence along with its context. This sample is drawn from a study of CD8 T cells in Susac syndrome. The CDR3 has 16 residues. V lost 0 bases, J lost 2 bases, and 4 bases stayed unmatched. Germline assignment: CDR1 LGHNA and CDR2 YSLEER. RNA was extracted with the RNeasy kit, and a quantity of about 0.45 to 1 ug was reverse transcribed using random hexamers. Via MiXCR, TCRdb re-called the immunoSEQ multiplex PCR reads, giving one row per CDR3 protein. The sample includes some 300,000 distinct CDR3 sequences, about 82% of them seen just once. The chain joins TRBV4-3 to TRBJ1-3; TRBD1 matches at 7 bases. Sequenced: CD8+ T cells from PBMCs. This sequence was found in a human donor with multiple sclerosis. In DNA, the CDR3 is TGCGCCAGCAGCCAAGACGCGACAGGGACTGGAAACACCATATATTTT. Translating it yields CASSQDATGTGNTIYF.